A selection of T cell receptor beta chains follows, all from one sample in a study of blood T cell repertoires in COVID-19. The assay was immunoSEQ multiplex PCR, and TCRdb's table has in-frame clones only and misses some. The sample contains some 410,000 clones, 88% of which appear only once. Sequences were obtained from PBMCs or T cells enriched from blood (not recorded which). These receptors all stem from a woman in her twenties or thirties with acute COVID-19. Each CDR3 is given with its conserved first and last residue. D genes are given only for firm matches. Part of the rows lack a size; the others show once, few, many or a class for expanded clones.

V gene	J gene	clone size	D gene	CDR3 protein	CDR3 DNA
TRBV7-8	TRBJ2-7	-	-	CASSSRISSYEQYF	TGTGCCAGCAGCTCGAGGATCTCTTCCTACGAGCAGTACTTC
TRBV11-2	TRBJ2-7	-	-	CASSPRDKTTTGYEQYF	TGTGCCAGCAGCCCACGGGACAAAACAACAACAGGATACGAGCAGTACTTC
TRBV4-1	TRBJ1-3	-	-	CASSQNPLGNTIYF	TGCGCCAGCAGCCAAAACCCACTAGGAAACACCATATATTTT
TRBV30	TRBJ1-5	once	-	CAWSVGGLGQPQHF	TGTGCCTGGAGCGTGGGGGGGCTTGGACAGCCCCAGCATTTT
TRBV11-2	TRBJ2-2	-	-	CASSFQTRFTGELFF	TGTGCCAGCAGCTTTCAGACTAGATTCACCGGGGAGCTGTTTTTT
TRBV19	TRBJ2-2	-	TRBD1	CASRNRGSGTGELFF	TGTGCCAGTAGAAACAGGGGGAGTGGGACCGGGGAGCTGTTTTTT
TRBV19	TRBJ2-1	-	-	CASTPGQSSYNEQFF	TGTGCCAGTACCCCGGGACAAAGCTCCTACAATGAGCAGTTCTTC
TRBV7-6	TRBJ2-2	-	TRBD2	CASVAGTSGGAGELFF	TGTGCCAGCGTCGCCGGGACTAGCGGGGGCGCCGGGGAGCTGTTTTTT
TRBV2	TRBJ1-2	once	-	CASSEEGVGYTF	TGTGCCAGCAGTGAAGAAGGGGTTGGCTACACCTTC
TRBV5-8	TRBJ1-2	-	-	CASSLDGSFRDIIYGYTF	TGTGCCAGCAGCTTGGACGGCAGTTTCCGGGACATCATCTATGGCTACACCTTC
TRBV7-2	TRBJ2-1	-	TRBD2	CASSWGLAGGYEQFF	TGTGCCAGCAGCTGGGGACTAGCGGGGGGGTATGAGCAGTTCTTC
TRBV15	TRBJ2-1	-	-	CATSRGGAVNEQFF	TGTGCCACCAGCAGGGGGGGGGCCGTCAATGAGCAGTTCTTC
TRBV5-6	TRBJ2-2	-	TRBD1	CASSPEGTGVAGELFF	TGTGCCAGCAGCCCCGAGGGGACAGGGGTGGCCGGGGAGCTGTTTTTT
TRBV18	TRBJ2-7	-	TRBD1	CASSPGQGEQYF	TGTGCCAGCTCACCTGGACAGGGCGAGCAGTACTTC
TRBV27	TRBJ2-7	few	TRBD1	CASRDRTGGYEQYF	TGTGCCAGCAGAGACCGGACAGGGGGCTACGAGCAGTACTTC
TRBV7-9	TRBJ1-4	-	-	CASSLLRVVTTNEKLFF	TGTGCCAGCAGCCTCCTCCGGGTAGTCACAACTAATGAAAAACTGTTTTTT
TRBV19	TRBJ1-6	-	TRBD1	CASSILDRGSNSPLHF	TGTGCCAGTAGTATACTGGACAGGGGATCTAATTCACCCCTCCACTTT
TRBV24-1	TRBJ2-3	-	-	CATSDPAGVGTDTQYF	TGTGCCACCAGTGATCCTGCAGGGGTAGGTACAGATACGCAGTATTTT
TRBV11-2	TRBJ1-3	-	TRBD1	CASTFTGGPGNTIYF	TGTGCCAGCACCTTCACAGGGGGGCCAGGAAACACCATATATTTT
TRBV19	TRBJ1-6	-	-	CASSDSFYNSPLHF	TGTGCCAGTAGTGACAGTTTCTATAATTCACCCCTCCACTTT
TRBV7-2	TRBJ1-1	-	-	CASSLAAGAATEAFF	TGTGCCAGCAGCTTAGCCGCAGGGGCTGCCACTGAAGCTTTCTTT
TRBV27	TRBJ1-1	-	TRBD1	CASSIRAAGQGTEAFF	TGTGCCAGCAGCATAAGGGCCGCGGGACAGGGTACTGAAGCTTTCTTT
TRBV5-1	TRBJ1-3	-	TRBD1	CASSSGTGGGNTIYF	TGCGCCAGCAGCTCTGGGACAGGGGGTGGAAACACCATATATTTT
TRBV5-1	TRBJ2-2	once	TRBD1	CASSDRGTTGELFF	TGCGCCAGCAGTGACAGGGGCACCACCGGGGAGCTGTTTTTT
TRBV5-1	TRBJ1-1	-	-	CASSLDRNTEAFF	TGCGCCAGCAGCTTGGACAGGAACACTGAAGCTTTCTTT
TRBV24-1	TRBJ2-2	-	TRBD2	CATGRSGGNTGELFF	TGTGCCACCGGGCGCTCGGGGGGAAACACCGGGGAGCTGTTTTTT
TRBV10-3	TRBJ1-5	-	TRBD1	CAISGGQDNQPQHF	TGTGCCATCAGCGGGGGACAGGACAATCAGCCCCAGCATTTT
TRBV2	TRBJ1-5	-	-	CASSELWGPDSNQPQHF	TGTGCCAGCAGTGAGTTATGGGGCCCCGATAGCAATCAGCCCCAGCATTTT
TRBV27	TRBJ1-6	-	-	CASSSRNSPLHF	TGTGCCAGCAGTTCGAGAAATTCACCCCTCCACTTT
TRBV9	TRBJ1-2	-	-	CASSADPDSNYGYTF	TGTGCCAGCAGCGCGGACCCCGACAGCAACTATGGCTACACCTTC
TRBV6-1	TRBJ1-6	once	TRBD1	CASSEGQGITYNSPLHF	TGTGCCAGCAGTGAAGGACAGGGGATTACCTATAATTCACCCCTCCACTTT
TRBV19	TRBJ2-1	-	TRBD2	CASGGSSYNEQFF	TGTGCCAGCGGGGGGAGCTCCTACAATGAGCAGTTCTTC
TRBV7-2	TRBJ2-1	-	-	CASSPPRGAAFEQFF	TGTGCCAGCAGCCCTCCACGGGGGGCTGCATTTGAGCAGTTCTTC
TRBV2	TRBJ1-5	-	-	CASTDIWNQPQHF	TGTGCCAGCACGGACATTTGGAATCAGCCCCAGCATTTT
TRBV5-6	TRBJ2-7	-	-	CASSSGSGGYEQYF	TGTGCCAGCAGCTCCGGGAGTGGTGGTTACGAGCAGTACTTC
TRBV6-6	TRBJ2-2	-	TRBD1	CASSLQGSAGELFF	TGTGCCAGCAGTTTACAGGGGAGCGCCGGGGAGCTGTTTTTT
TRBV11-2	TRBJ2-1	-	-	CASGARYRPSSSYNEQFF	TGTGCCAGCGGAGCTCGGTACCGGCCGAGCAGCTCCTACAATGAGCAGTTCTTC
TRBV30	TRBJ1-2	-	-	CAWSVSQGYAYGYTF	TGTGCCTGGAGTGTTTCGCAGGGTTATGCATATGGCTACACCTTC
TRBV28	TRBJ2-1	-	TRBD1	CASSLRQGFLFF	TGTGCCAGCAGTTTAAGACAGGGTTTTTTGTTCTTC